The next 25 T cell receptor beta chains were all read from a single sample in a study of siplizumab effects on memory and regulatory T cells. Measured with immunoSEQ multiplex PCR; TCRdb has only the in-frame clones, and not every one. The sample holds about 55,000 clones, 95% to 97% seen once. The sequenced material came from naive CD4+ T cells sorted from blood. The receptor set was obtained from a human donor in good health.

V and J are TRBV11-3 and TRBJ2-1; TRBD2 aligns across 7 bases. Germline-derived CDR1 and CDR2 are SGHNT and YENEEA. This CDR3 has 16 amino acids. V lost 3 bases to trimming and J lost 0 bases; unmatched junction nucleotides: 5. The DNA for the CDR3 is TGTGCCAGCAGCTTGGGGGGGACGAACTCCTACAATGAGCAGTTCTTC. Its translation is CASSLGGTNSYNEQFF. Based on the CDR3 plus reference TRBV11-3 and TRBJ2-1, the full variable domain is EAGVVQSPRYKIIEKKQPVAFWCNPISGHNTLYWYLQNLGQGPELLIRYENEEAVDDSQLPKDRFSAERLKGVDSTLKIQPAELGDSAVYLCASSLGGTNSYNEQFFGPGTRLTVL.

V gene TRBV7-9 combines with J gene TRBJ1-1; unclear D gene. The CDR3 runs to 16 residues. Germline V gene data show CDR1 as SEHNR and CDR2 as FQNEAQ (reference sequence). With 5 bases removed from V and 3 bases from J, the gap between germline ends came to 19 bases. The CDR3 nucleotides are TGTGCCAGCAGCGTCACCGCGGGCCTAAGGGACACTGAAGCTTTCTTT. It is translated as CASSVTAGLRDTEAFF.

The chain carries TRBV27 and TRBJ1-2; 9 positions agree with TRBD1. The CDR3 spans 14 residues. CDR1 is MNHEY, CDR2 SMNVEV, per germline (reference sequence). Unmatched junction bases numbered 6, after V lost 3 bases and J lost 7 bases. The CDR3 spells CASSFRTGGGGYTF. DNA for the CDR3: TGTGCCAGCAGTTTCCGTACAGGGGGCGGTGGCTACACCTTC.

J is TRBJ1-4 and V is TRBV6-6; D might be TRBD1 (5 bases). CDR1 is MNHNY, CDR2 SVGAGI, per germline (reference sequence). Trimming removed 0 bases from V and 4 bases from J, with 6 bases in between. CDR3 length: 14 amino acids. CDR3 in DNA: TGTGCCAGCAGTTACTCGACAGTTAATGAAAAACTGTTTTTT. It yields the protein CASSYSTVNEKLFF.

The chain is built from TRBV7-2 and TRBJ2-3, with D perhaps matching TRBD1 or TRBD2 (5 bases each). Germline lookup yields CDR1 SGHTA and CDR2 FQGNSA. The CDR3 totals 13 residues. The V end was cut by 6 bases, the J end by 3 bases, with 10 bases between. The CDR3, as DNA: TGTGCCAGCAGTCGGTGGGGGACAGATACGCAGTATTTT. Translating it yields CASSRWGTDTQYF.

The chain couples TRBV30 to TRBJ1-2; no definite D call. The CDR3 is 12 amino acids. The ends were cut back, 4 bases at V and 0 bases at J, with 6 bases in the middle. The germline V gene has CDR1 GTSNPN and CDR2 SVGIG (reference sequence). The CDR3 sequence: CAWTPANYGYTF. CDR3 coding DNA: TGTGCCTGGACACCTGCTAACTATGGCTACACCTTC.

Comment on this clone: A read error may produce the germline difference seen at one junction end. The CDR3 is CASSYSRRASDQPQHF. In DNA, the CDR3 is TGTGCCAGCAGTTACTCCCGCCGGGCTAGCGATCAGCCCCAGCATTTT. The V call is TRBV6-6, the J call TRBJ1-5; D remains ambiguous. This CDR3 has 16 amino acids. In germline, CDR1 is MNHNY, CDR2 SVGAGI (reference sequence).

The chain is built from TRBV4-3 and TRBJ2-1, with 10 bases matching TRBD2. Germline V CDR1 and CDR2: LGHNA, YSLEER. V lost 5 bases and J lost 8; bases outside the gene matches: 18. CDR3 length equals 18 residues. This chain's CDR3 is CASSSEPAGGPIFDEQFF. CDR3 DNA sequence: TGCGCCAGCAGCTCTGAGCCAGCGGGAGGGCCTATCTTCGATGAGCAGTTCTTC.

The chain recombines TRBV5-1 with TRBJ2-1, with 12 bases aligning to TRBD2. This CDR3 comprises 18 residues. Unmatched junction bases numbered 10, after V lost 3 bases and J lost 3 bases. Germline V lookup: CDR1 SGHRS, CDR2 YFSETQ. CDR3 in DNA: TGCGCCAGCAGCTACCCAAGACTAGCGGGAGATATCTACAATGAGCAGTTCTTC. This sequence encodes CASSYPRLAGDIYNEQFF.

The chain carries TRBV6-1 and TRBJ1-5, with D hard to call. Germline V gives CDR1 MNHNS, CDR2 SASEGT. The ends were cut back, 4 bases at V and 4 bases at J, with 11 bases in the middle. This CDR3 contains 14 residues. Here the CDR3 reads CASSAGSGNQPQHF. The CDR3 DNA follows: TGTGCCAGCAGTGCAGGCAGCGGTAATCAGCCCCAGCATTTT.

This clone appeared a single time. This chain joins TRBV25-1 and TRBJ2-1, with TRBD2 matching 12 bases. Germline lookup yields CDR1 MGHDK and CDR2 SYGVNS. The ends lost 5 bases at V and 7 bases at J; junction bases unmatched: 6. The CDR3 totals 15 residues. Here the CDR3 DNA reads TGTGCCAGCAGTCTCGGGACTAGCGGGCTTAATGAGCAGTTCTTC. This encodes CASSLGTSGLNEQFF.

This rearrangement joins TRBV5-1 to TRBJ1-1, with D maybe TRBD1 (5 bases). Germline loops: CDR1 SGHRS, CDR2 YFSETQ. V was clipped by 3 bases and J by 5 bases, with 17 bases between them. CDR3 length equals 15 residues. CDR3 amino acids: CASSYTGPPGTEAFF. The CDR3 DNA reads TGCGCCAGCAGCTATACGGGACCCCCGGGAACTGAAGCTTTCTTT.

V and J are TRBV2 and TRBJ2-2, with D unresolved. From germline, CDR1 is SNHLY and CDR2 FYNNEI. The ends were cut back, 4 bases at V and 6 bases at J, with 12 bases in the middle. This CDR3 spans 14 amino acids. The CDR3 is CASSALVNAGELFF. The CDR3 bases are TGTGCCAGCAGTGCCCTAGTAAATGCCGGGGAGCTGTTTTTT.

V usage is TRBV19 and J usage is TRBJ2-7, with 16 bases aligning to TRBD2. J gave up 4 bases and V 10 bases, and 10 bases lay outside the gene matches. The CDR3 loop spans 16 amino acids. Germline CDR1 LNHDA, CDR2 SQIVND (reference sequence). CDR3 sequence: CATAGTSGRAWYEQYF. The CDR3, as DNA: TGTGCCACGGCCGGGACTAGCGGGAGGGCCTGGTACGAGCAGTACTTC.

The chain carries TRBV5-4 and TRBJ2-7, with 11 bases identical to TRBD2. V was clipped by 3 bases and J by 13 bases; unmatched bases: 9. This CDR3 has 13 residues. CDR1 and CDR2 (germline): SGHNT, YYREEE (reference sequence). This CDR3 is CASSYLSGRVIYF. In DNA, the CDR3 is TGTGCCAGCAGCTATCTTAGCGGGAGGGTTATTTACTTC.

V and J are TRBV7-9 and TRBJ1-5; the D is unclear. The CDR3 covers 12 residues. Deletions cut 3 bases from V and 4 bases from J, with 4 bases between. The germline gives CDR1 SEHNR, CDR2 FQNEAQ (reference sequence). The CDR3 coding sequence is TGTGCCAGCAGCTTTCTTAATCAGCCCCAGCATTTT. It yields the protein CASSFLNQPQHF.

The V and J genes are TRBV6-5 and TRBJ2-7, with D perhaps being TRBD1 or TRBD2 (5 bases each). The CDR3 runs to 12 residues. Germline CDR1 and CDR2: MNHEY and SVGAGI. Trimming stripped 8 bases from V and 7 bases from J, with 15 bases between. This chain's CDR3 is CASLGDHLEQYF. Written as DNA, the CDR3 is TGTGCCAGCCTTGGGGACCACCTAGAGCAGTACTTC.

The rearrangement joins TRBV19 to TRBJ2-1; 10 nucleotides line up with TRBD2. V was pared by 7 bases and J by 1 base, with 13 bases of the junction left unmatched. This CDR3 region has 18 residues. Germline V CDR1 and CDR2: LNHDA, SQIVND (reference sequence). The CDR3 coding sequence is TGTGCCAGTACCTTTCGAGGGGCTAGCGGGAGATCCTACAATGAGCAGTTCTTC. Translated, it gives CASTFRGASGRSYNEQFF.

This chain uses TRBV25-1 with TRBJ2-5; 10 bases agree with TRBD1. The CDR3 is 14 amino acids. V shed 6 bases and J 5 bases; nucleotides not matched to a gene: 6. Germline-derived CDR1 and CDR2 are MGHDK and SYGVNS. The CDR3 DNA follows: TGTGCCAGCAGCGACAGGGGGCATAGGGAGACCCAGTACTTC. The encoded protein is CASSDRGHRETQYF.

The chain is built from TRBV4-1 and TRBJ2-2, with D perhaps TRBD1 or TRBD2 (5 bases each). Germline CDR1 is MGHRA and CDR2 is YSYEKL. This CDR3 has 16 amino acids. Trimming shortened V by 2 bases and J by 2 bases, and 12 bases separated the two germline ends. CDR3 nucleotide sequence: TGCGCCAGCAGCCAATCTTCCGGGACCAACACCGGGGAGCTGTTTTTT. This codes for CASSQSSGTNTGELFF.

The chain uses TRBV15 and TRBJ1-5; a possible D gene is TRBD1 (6 bases). This CDR3 spans 14 amino acids. The germline V gene has CDR1 LNHNV and CDR2 YYDKDF (reference sequence). V was shortened by 1 base and J by 5 bases, with 9 bases between the two germline ends. The CDR3 is CATSRVSGDQPQHF. DNA for the CDR3: TGTGCCACCAGCAGAGTTTCAGGGGATCAGCCCCAGCATTTT.

This chain joins TRBV19 and TRBJ1-3; no definite D call. Trimming took 1 base from V and 2 from J, leaving 12 bases between them. CDR1 LNHDA and CDR2 SQIVND come from the germline V gene (reference sequence). The CDR3 is made up of 16 amino acids. As DNA, the CDR3 is TGTGCCAGTAGTATAGCTCAGAACAATGCTGGAAACACCATATATTTT. Amino acid sequence: CASSIAQNNAGNTIYF.

V is TRBV10-1 and J is TRBJ1-5; 9 positions match TRBD1. Unmatched junction bases numbered 4, after V lost 9 bases and J lost 7 bases. The germline V gene has CDR1 WNHNN and CDR2 SYGVQD (reference sequence). The CDR3 runs to 12 residues. CDR3: CASGQGMQPQHF. The CDR3 coding sequence is TGCGCCAGTGGACAGGGGATGCAGCCCCAGCATTTT.

The chain couples TRBV15 to TRBJ2-5; TRBD1 aligns across 7 bases. Losses at the gene ends were 2 bases for V and 1 base for J; bases not matched to a gene: 7. Germline-derived CDR1 and CDR2 are LNHNV and YYDKDF (reference sequence). This CDR3 contains 16 residues. The DNA for the CDR3 is TGTGCCACCAGCAGATACCTCCGGGACAGCCAAGAGACCCAGTACTTC. Translated, it gives CATSRYLRDSQETQYF.

The chain has TRBV30 and TRBJ2-5, with 11 bases that match TRBD1. The V gene's germline CDR1 is GTSNPN and CDR2 SVGIG (reference sequence). CDR3 length: 15 amino acids. V trimming: 4 bases; J trimming: 4 bases; junction bases outside the gene matches: 8. CDR3 DNA: TGTGCCTGGACCGCCGGGACAGGGGGTTCAGAGACCCAGTACTTC. This encodes CAWTAGTGGSETQYF.